The 22 T cell receptor beta chains listed next were all sequenced from one sample in a study of graft-versus-host responses after intestinal transplantation. The method was immunoSEQ multiplex PCR; TCRdb's version includes in-frame clones alone and lacks a portion of them. Of some 70,000 clones in the sample, more than 90% were seen once. Sequences were derived from bone marrow, sampled approximately 700 days after intestinal transplantation. All receptors come from a human patient who received an intestinal transplant, so some T cells may come from the graft donor.

The gene calls are TRBV4-2 and TRBJ2-3, with TRBD2 identical over 11 bases. V trimming: 4 bases; J trimming: 3 bases; junction bases outside the gene matches: 15. CDR3 size: 19 residues. CDR1 and CDR2 from the germline V gene are LGHNA and YNFKEQ. The CDR3 DNA sequence: TGTGCCAGCAGCCCCTGGGGGACTAGCGGTTTTCAGGGGACAGATACGCAGTATTTT. Its protein is CASSPWGTSGFQGTDTQYF.

This rearrangement joins TRBV28 to TRBJ1-2, with 8 bases that match TRBD1. Germline V lookup: CDR1 MDHEN, CDR2 SYDVKM. The CDR3 runs to 15 residues. J was trimmed by 6 bases and V by 2 bases; bases with no gene match: 8. The CDR3 DNA is TGTGCCAGCAGTTTACCCCCAGGGGGCCTCGATGGCTACACCTTC. Amino acids: CASSLPPGGLDGYTF.

The V and J genes are TRBV5-4 and TRBJ1-2, with a tentative D call TRBD1 (5 bases). This CDR3 is 15 amino acids long. Germline CDR1 reads SGHNT; CDR2 reads YYREEE (reference sequence). Trimming stripped 7 bases from V and 8 bases from J, with 24 bases between. CDR3 sequence reads: CASFPGEKGRRGYTF. CDR3 DNA: TGTGCCAGCTTCCCGGGTGAGAAGGGGCGACGAGGCTACACCTTC.

V and J are TRBV7-3 and TRBJ2-1, with 12 bases aligning to TRBD2. Germline trimming cut 0 bases from V and 7 bases from J; bases unmatched to any gene: 7. The CDR3 spans 17 residues. Germline V CDR1 and CDR2: SGHTA, FQGTGA. The CDR3 is CASSLTRLAGVDNEQFF. CDR3 bases: TGTGCCAGCAGCTTAACCCGACTAGCGGGAGTCGATAATGAGCAGTTCTTC.

The V gene is TRBV27, the J gene TRBJ2-5, with TRBD1 as a possible D gene (6 bases). Trimming shortened V by 4 bases and J by 4 bases, and 19 bases separated the two germline ends. The CDR3 extends over 16 amino acids. Germline V CDR1 and CDR2: MNHEY, SMNVEV (reference sequence). CDR3 in amino acids: CASSSRTARITETQYF. CDR3 in DNA: TGTGCCAGCAGTTCTAGGACAGCCAGAATAACAGAGACCCAGTACTTC.

V usage is TRBV5-1 and J usage is TRBJ1-6; no clear D gene. The germline CDR1 and CDR2 sequences are SGHRS and YFSETQ. V lost 4 bases and J 0 bases, leaving 8 bases between the germline ends. The CDR3 is made up of 15 amino acids. Written as DNA, the CDR3 is TGCGCCAGCAGCCCAAGCAGCTCCTATAATTCACCCCTCCACTTT. It codes for CASSPSSSYNSPLHF.

The chain links TRBV5-1 to TRBJ2-1, with 9 bases matching TRBD2. There are 16 residues in the CDR3. V trimming: 0 bases; J trimming: 7 bases; junction bases outside the gene matches: 8. The germline gives CDR1 SGHRS, CDR2 YFSETQ. CDR3 sequence: CASSLAVGLARNEQFF. DNA for the CDR3: TGCGCCAGCAGCTTGGCCGTCGGACTAGCGAGGAATGAGCAGTTCTTC.

J is TRBJ2-7 and V is TRBV19, with D perhaps TRBD1 (6 bases). Trimming left V 0 bases short and J 7 bases short, with 16 bases between. There are 15 residues in the CDR3. Germline CDR1 LNHDA, CDR2 SQIVND (reference sequence). CDR3 sequence reads: CASSIDLFLRGEQYF. The CDR3 DNA sequence: TGTGCCAGTAGTATAGATCTATTTCTCAGGGGAGAGCAGTACTTC.

This chain connects TRBV28 to TRBJ2-7; a weak D match, TRBD1 (6 bases). Germline assignment: CDR1 MDHEN and CDR2 SYDVKM. With 5 bases removed from V and 3 bases from J, the gap between germline ends came to 17 bases. The CDR3 runs 15 residues. The CDR3: CASSRVLQGIYEQYF. The CDR3 nucleotides are TGTGCCAGCAGTCGAGTATTACAGGGTATCTACGAGCAGTACTTC.

The chain uses TRBV7-5 and TRBJ1-4; the tabulated D call, TRBD1, remains unverified against the DNA. TRBV7-5 is shown as a pseudogene. This CDR3 comprises 15 residues. DNA for the CDR3: TGTGTCAGAAGCTTACGGACAGGGGTAAATGAAAAACTGTTTTTT. Translating gives CVRSLRTGVNEKLFF.

The chain has TRBV9 and TRBJ2-7; 7 positions agree with TRBD2. The CDR3 loop spans 16 amino acids. Germline V lookup: CDR1 SGDLS, CDR2 YYNGEE. V shed 4 bases and J 1 base; nucleotides not matched to a gene: 11. The CDR3 loop is CASSRTSGTTSYEQYF. In nucleotides, the CDR3 is TGTGCCAGCAGCCGGACCTCAGGGACTACTTCCTACGAGCAGTACTTC.

This clone was detected once. This chain joins TRBV2 and TRBJ2-5; 8 nucleotides match TRBD1. The assigned J gene may be wrong: the sequence end matches TRBJ2-7 better. The CDR3 sequence is 13 residues long. Germline V gene sequence: CDR1 SNHLY, CDR2 FYNNEI. In nucleotides, the CDR3 is TGTGCCACCGGGACAGGAACTACCTACGAGCAGTACTTC. Translating gives CATGTGTTYEQYF.

The rearrangement joins TRBV25-1 to TRBJ2-3, with D possibly being TRBD2 (5 bases). CDR1 and CDR2 from the germline V gene are MGHDK and SYGVNS. Between the trimmed V and J ends, which lost 4 bases and 1 base, there was a span of 18 bases. The CDR3 length is 17 residues. The CDR3 DNA is TGTGCCAGCAGTGGGTTAGGACTCCCGCTTCGCACAGATACGCAGTATTTT. It translates to CASSGLGLPLRTDTQYF.

The chain is built from TRBV4-1 and TRBJ2-5; 9 nucleotides line up with TRBD2. CDR1 is MGHRA and CDR2 is YSYEKL in the germline V gene. The trim removed 2 bases at V and 5 bases at J, leaving 3 bases unmatched. This CDR3 has 14 residues. DNA of the CDR3: TGCGCCAGCAGCCAACATGCGGGGGGGGAGACCCAGTACTTC. Amino acid sequence: CASSQHAGGETQYF.

Notes on this clone: Other DNA sequences in the same sample also yield this CDR3. This chain joins TRBV7-2 and TRBJ2-5; D remains unclear. Trimming took off 2 bases at V and 5 bases at J, with 3 bases between the two ends. The CDR3 consists of 11 residues. The germline V gene encodes CDR1 SGHTA and CDR2 FQGNSA. CDR3 bases: TGTGCCAGCAGCTTATTTGAGACCCAGTACTTC. It specifies CASSLFETQYF.

The chain combines TRBV15 with TRBJ1-4, with 8 bases aligning to TRBD1. CDR3 length: 16 amino acids. With V trimmed by 5 bases and J by 3 bases, 8 bases remained unmatched. CDR1 is LNHNV, CDR2 YYDKDF, per germline (reference sequence). CDR3 protein: CATSPNRGIPNEKLFF. CDR3 bases: TGTGCCACCAGCCCGAACAGGGGGATTCCTAATGAAAAACTGTTTTTT.

Comment on this clone: Germline and junction disagree at one end, which may indicate a read error. The chain joins TRBV9 to TRBJ1-2; 8 bases are shared with TRBD1. The germline V gene has CDR1 SGDLS and CDR2 YYNGEE. The CDR3 has 14 residues. CDR3 sequence: CVSSATGAQWGYTF. The CDR3 DNA follows: TGTGTCAGCAGCGCGACAGGGGCGCAATGGGGCTACACCTTC.

This chain joins TRBV25-1 and TRBJ2-7; D perhaps matches TRBD1 (6 bases). V lost 4 bases and J 2 bases, leaving 12 bases between the germline ends. The germline V gene encodes CDR1 MGHDK and CDR2 SYGVNS. The CDR3 sequence is 14 residues long. CDR3 residues: CASSADRATYEQYF. CDR3 nucleotide sequence: TGTGCCAGCAGTGCGGACAGAGCTACCTACGAGCAGTACTTC.

The V and J genes are TRBV21-1 and TRBJ2-7; the D call of TRBD2 is as the table states it, not checked on the DNA. TRBV21-1 is listed as a pseudogene. The CDR3 contains 18 residues. The CDR3: CASSKGGTSGRSSYEQYF. The CDR3 DNA follows: TGTGCCAGCAGCAAAGGGGGGACTAGCGGGAGAAGCTCCTACGAGCAGTACTTC.

This clone was observed a single time. The chain links TRBV5-1 to TRBJ2-3; 9 positions match TRBD2. The CDR3 has 16 amino acids. Germline V gene data show CDR1 as SGHRS and CDR2 as YFSETQ. V lost 0 bases to trimming and J lost 2 bases; unmatched junction nucleotides: 4. CDR3 loop: CASSLALAGDTDTQYF. Written as DNA, the CDR3 is TGCGCCAGCAGCTTGGCGTTAGCGGGGGACACAGATACGCAGTATTTT.

J is TRBJ2-2 and V is TRBV18; D is possibly TRBD1 (5 bases). Germline V CDR1 and CDR2: KGHSH, LQKENI. This CDR3 comprises 17 residues. Trimming took 6 bases from V and 3 from J, leaving 20 bases between them. CDR3 loop: CASSRIRGDLDTGELFF. CDR3 DNA: TGTGCCAGCTCCCGCATAAGGGGCGACTTGGACACCGGGGAGCTGTTTTTT.

This rearrangement joins TRBV28 to TRBJ1-5; unclear D gene. V shed 3 bases and J shed 7 bases, with 10 bases lying between them. Looked up from germline, CDR1 is MDHEN and CDR2 is SYDVKM. This CDR3 contains 13 residues. The CDR3 DNA follows: TGTGCCAGCAGTTTTTGGGAGGGACAGCCCCAGCATTTT. This gives the protein CASSFWEGQPQHF.